A selection of T cell receptor beta chains follows, all from one sample in a study of regulatory T cells. Sequencing used immunoSEQ multiplex PCR; TCRdb keeps in-frame clones, though not all of them. The profile shows some 20,000 clones, nearly 90% of them singletons. The specimen was conventional CD4+ T cells sorted from blood. Every receptor here comes from a child aged 5 to 17 with CD3G deficiency. Both conserved end residues are part of each CDR3. D genes are given only for firm matches. Only part of the rows carry a size: once, few, many, or a class if the clone is expanded.

j_call: TRBJ2-6
d_call: -
clone_size: -
v_call: TRBV19
cdr3_nt: TGTGCCAGTAGTATTGGTCAGGCCCTCTCTGGGGCCAACGTCCTGACTTTC
cdr3_aa: CASSIGQALSGANVLTF

j_call: TRBJ2-3
d_call: -
clone_size: -
v_call: TRBV12-5
cdr3_nt: TGTGCTAGTGATGTGGTTAGCACAGATACGCAGTATTTT
cdr3_aa: CASDVVSTDTQYF

j_call: TRBJ2-6
d_call: -
clone_size: -
v_call: TRBV6-6
cdr3_nt: TGTGCCAGCAGGCAGGGATTCTCTGGGGCCAACGTCCTGACTTTC
cdr3_aa: CASRQGFSGANVLTF

j_call: TRBJ2-7
d_call: -
clone_size: -
v_call: TRBV28
cdr3_nt: TGTGCCAGCAGTCCGGACCCGAACAGGGGCCAGCGGGACTCCTACGAGCAGTACTTC
cdr3_aa: CASSPDPNRGQRDSYEQYF

j_call: TRBJ2-2
d_call: -
clone_size: once
v_call: TRBV28
cdr3_nt: TGTGCCAGCAGTTTCGGGTTGCAGTCGAACACCGGGGAGCTGTTTTTT
cdr3_aa: CASSFGLQSNTGELFF

j_call: TRBJ2-1
d_call: TRBD1
clone_size: -
v_call: TRBV6-1
cdr3_nt: TGTGCCAGCAGTGACCGGGACAGGCCTAACAATGAGCAGTTCTTC
cdr3_aa: CASSDRDRPNNEQFF

j_call: TRBJ2-5
d_call: TRBD2
clone_size: -
v_call: TRBV7-9
cdr3_nt: TGTGCCAGCAGCTCCCCGGGACTAGCGGAGACCCAGTACTTC
cdr3_aa: CASSSPGLAETQYF

j_call: TRBJ2-3
d_call: TRBD1
clone_size: -
v_call: TRBV9
cdr3_nt: TGTGCCAGCAGCGGGGGACAGGGGCTGGCAGATACGCAGTATTTT
cdr3_aa: CASSGGQGLADTQYF

j_call: TRBJ2-3
d_call: -
clone_size: -
v_call: TRBV7-8
cdr3_nt: TGTGCCAGCAGCAGGGGCGTAGATTGGCGACTTTCAGATACGCAGTATTTT
cdr3_aa: CASSRGVDWRLSDTQYF

j_call: TRBJ1-6
d_call: TRBD1
clone_size: -
v_call: TRBV5-1
cdr3_nt: TGCGCCAGCAGCTTTACGGGACAGGGAGACTCACCCCTCCACTTT
cdr3_aa: CASSFTGQGDSPLHF

j_call: TRBJ1-5
d_call: TRBD1
clone_size: -
v_call: TRBV28
cdr3_nt: TGTGCCAGCAGTTTATTGGGGACAGGGGGTCTTCAGCCCCAGCATTTT
cdr3_aa: CASSLLGTGGLQPQHF

j_call: TRBJ2-7
d_call: -
clone_size: -
v_call: TRBV10-2
cdr3_nt: TGCGCCAGCAGTGAGTCGATCGGGACCCCTACTTTGAACTTC
cdr3_aa: CASSESIGTPTLNF

j_call: TRBJ2-2
d_call: -
clone_size: -
v_call: TRBV12-1
cdr3_nt: TGTGCCAGCAGCTTTACTAGCGGGAGGGCCGGGACCGGGGAGCTGTTTTTT
cdr3_aa: CASSFTSGRAGTGELFF

j_call: TRBJ2-7
d_call: TRBD2
clone_size: -
v_call: TRBV11-2
cdr3_nt: TGTGCCAGCAGCTTAGCCAAGATCCTAGCGACTAGCGGGAGTTACGAGCAGTACTTC
cdr3_aa: CASSLAKILATSGSYEQYF

j_call: TRBJ2-1
d_call: TRBD1
clone_size: few
v_call: TRBV5-1
cdr3_nt: TGCGCCAGCAGCCCGGGACAGGGGGGAAGGGAGCAGTTCTTC
cdr3_aa: CASSPGQGGREQFF

j_call: TRBJ1-1
d_call: -
clone_size: -
v_call: TRBV11-2
cdr3_nt: TGTGCCAGCAGCTTAGATAGAACCCCAAGACGGACTGCGAACACTGAAGCTTTCTTT
cdr3_aa: CASSLDRTPRRTANTEAFF

j_call: TRBJ1-5
d_call: -
clone_size: -
v_call: TRBV28
cdr3_nt: TGTGCCAGCAGTTTGGGGGGGAGAAGCAATCAGCCCCAGCATTTT
cdr3_aa: CASSLGGRSNQPQHF

j_call: TRBJ2-2
d_call: TRBD2
clone_size: -
v_call: TRBV5-1
cdr3_nt: TGCGCCAGCAGCTTACTAGCGGCGAACACCGGGGAGCTGTTTTTT
cdr3_aa: CASSLLAANTGELFF

j_call: TRBJ2-6
d_call: -
clone_size: -
v_call: TRBV7-9
cdr3_nt: TGTGCCAGCAGCTTACATGGTAGCTCTGGGGCCAACGTCCTGACTTTC
cdr3_aa: CASSLHGSSGANVLTF

j_call: TRBJ1-2
d_call: -
clone_size: -
v_call: TRBV6-1
cdr3_nt: TGTGCCAGCAGTGAAGGACAGGCAACAAACGAGGGCTACACCTTC
cdr3_aa: CASSEGQATNEGYTF

j_call: TRBJ1-5
d_call: TRBD1
clone_size: -
v_call: TRBV28
cdr3_nt: TGTGCCAGCAGTTTATATCCGACAGGGGGCAGGCAGCCCCAGCATTTT
cdr3_aa: CASSLYPTGGRQPQHF

j_call: TRBJ2-7
d_call: TRBD2
clone_size: -
v_call: TRBV28
cdr3_nt: TGTGCCAGCAGTTTATACCGGGCTAGCGGGACCTCCTACGAGCAGTACTTC
cdr3_aa: CASSLYRASGTSYEQYF

j_call: TRBJ1-2
d_call: TRBD1
clone_size: -
v_call: TRBV19
cdr3_nt: TGTGCCAGTAGCAAAGGGGGCGGAAGGTTCGGCTACACCTTC
cdr3_aa: CASSKGGGRFGYTF

j_call: TRBJ2-6
d_call: -
clone_size: -
v_call: TRBV19
cdr3_nt: TGTGCCAGTAGTATGGCCGGGTCCGGGGCCAACGTCCTGACTTTC
cdr3_aa: CASSMAGSGANVLTF

j_call: TRBJ2-7
d_call: -
clone_size: once
v_call: TRBV28
cdr3_nt: TGTGCCAGCAGTTCCCCAGGGCTTTCCATCTACGAGCAGTACTTC
cdr3_aa: CASSSPGLSIYEQYF

j_call: TRBJ1-2
d_call: -
clone_size: -
v_call: TRBV27
cdr3_nt: TGTGCCAGCAGTCCCTTCTTCGGGTCCTATGGCTACACCTTC
cdr3_aa: CASSPFFGSYGYTF

j_call: TRBJ2-6
d_call: TRBD2
clone_size: once
v_call: TRBV7-8
cdr3_nt: TGTGCCAGCAGCTTAAGGGAGGGGTCCCGACCCCCTTCTGGGGCCAACGTCCTGACTTTC
cdr3_aa: CASSLREGSRPPSGANVLTF

j_call: TRBJ1-1
d_call: -
clone_size: -
v_call: TRBV30
cdr3_nt: TGTGCCTGGAGTGTAAAAAGAACTGAAGCTTTCTTT
cdr3_aa: CAWSVKRTEAFF

j_call: TRBJ2-7
d_call: -
clone_size: -
v_call: TRBV21-1
cdr3_nt: TGTGCCAGCAGCAACCACGGGACAGGGGACTACGAGCAGTACTTC
cdr3_aa: CASSNHGTGDYEQYF

j_call: TRBJ2-1
d_call: TRBD1
clone_size: -
v_call: TRBV28
cdr3_nt: TGTGCCAGCAGTTTAATGGGACAGGGCTCCTACAATGAGCAGTTCTTC
cdr3_aa: CASSLMGQGSYNEQFF

j_call: TRBJ1-1
d_call: TRBD1
clone_size: -
v_call: TRBV6-1
cdr3_nt: TGTGCCAGCAGTTTCACAGGGGTGAACACTGAAGCTTTCTTT
cdr3_aa: CASSFTGVNTEAFF

j_call: TRBJ1-1
d_call: TRBD1
clone_size: -
v_call: TRBV28
cdr3_nt: TGTGCCAGCAGCGCCCCGGGACAGGGAGGGTTAGCTTTCTTT
cdr3_aa: CASSAPGQGGLAFF

j_call: TRBJ2-7
d_call: -
clone_size: -
v_call: TRBV6-1
cdr3_nt: TGTGCCAGCAGTTGGCGGGAAACCTACGAGCAGTACTTC
cdr3_aa: CASSWRETYEQYF

j_call: TRBJ2-1
d_call: -
clone_size: -
v_call: TRBV28
cdr3_nt: TGTGCCAGCAGTGGGATATGGTCCAGCAATGAGCAGTTCTTC
cdr3_aa: CASSGIWSSNEQFF

j_call: TRBJ2-1
d_call: -
clone_size: -
v_call: TRBV19
cdr3_nt: TGTGCCAGTAGTAGGAGGGGGTACAATGAGCAGTTCTTC
cdr3_aa: CASSRRGYNEQFF

j_call: TRBJ2-1
d_call: -
clone_size: once
v_call: TRBV28
cdr3_nt: TGTGCCAGCAGCCTCACCCTCGGGCAAATGAGGGACAATGAGCAGTTCTTC
cdr3_aa: CASSLTLGQMRDNEQFF